This paragraph covers one T cell receptor beta chain sequence. As yet, its antigen is unknown. Profiling that covered TCR beta VDJ and CDR3 relied on genomic DNA as its template. One entry per CDR3 protein, called by TCRdb with MiXCR from the reads. The table includes approximately 190,000 distinct CDR3 sequences, under 55% detected once. This sample was included in a study of CD8+CD57+ T cells in acquired aplastic anemia. Study-wide results and caveats: Patients were compared with controls for CD8+ Simpson's diversity, and no significant difference emerged. Shared by patients and controls, some 29 CD8+ CDR3s were abundant in patients.

Individuals selected for sequencing had exhibited CD8+CD57+ cell expansion on flow cytometry. All patients had severe acquired aplastic anemia. In germline, CDR1 is DFQATT, CDR2 SNEGSKA (reference sequence). This CDR3 region has 17 residues. The trim removed 4 bases at V and 7 bases at J, leaving 13 bases unmatched. The rearrangement uses TRBV20-1 and TRBJ2-7; 16 positions agree with TRBD2. The sample was sorted CD4+, CD8+, or CD8+CD57+ T cells (not recorded which) from PBMCs. The clonotype was recovered from a human donor with aplastic anemia. DNA of the CDR3: TGCAGTGCTACAAGAGGGGGGACTAGCGGGAGGGCCAAGGAGCAGTACTTC. Amino acid sequence: CSATRGGTSGRAKEQYF.